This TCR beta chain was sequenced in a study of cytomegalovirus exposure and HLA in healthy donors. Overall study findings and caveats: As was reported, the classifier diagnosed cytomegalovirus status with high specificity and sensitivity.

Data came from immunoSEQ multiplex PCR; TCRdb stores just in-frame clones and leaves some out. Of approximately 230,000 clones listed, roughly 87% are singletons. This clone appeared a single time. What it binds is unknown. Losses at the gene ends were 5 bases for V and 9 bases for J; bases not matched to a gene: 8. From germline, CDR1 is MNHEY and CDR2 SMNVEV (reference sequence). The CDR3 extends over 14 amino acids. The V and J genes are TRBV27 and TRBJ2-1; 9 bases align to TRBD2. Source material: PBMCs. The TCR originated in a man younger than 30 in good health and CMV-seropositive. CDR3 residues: CASSPGLASVEQFF. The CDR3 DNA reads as TGTGCCAGCAGTCCGGGACTAGCCTCAGTTGAGCAGTTCTTC.